What follows are 9 T cell receptor beta chains derived from one specimen sequenced in a study of PD-1 and CTLA-4 blockade in melanoma. Libraries were prepared by immunoSEQ multiplex PCR; TCRdb keeps only in-frame clonotypes and omits some of them. The sample lists about 30,000 clones, around 90% occurring once. Sequenced here: CD8+ T cells from peripheral blood, sampled before anti-PD-1 treatment. These receptors came from a human donor with melanoma.

V usage is TRBV27 and J usage is TRBJ2-1; 8 nucleotides align to TRBD1. Per the germline V gene, CDR1 is MNHEY and CDR2 is SMNVEV (reference sequence). The junction had 5 bases not matched to a gene; V was cut back by 7 bases and J by 6 bases. This CDR3 is built from 13 residues. The CDR3 DNA follows: TGTGCCAGCACCGGACAGGGTAGCAATGAGCAGTTCTTC. This sequence encodes CASTGQGSNEQFF.

The chain links TRBV6-6 to TRBJ2-3; no firm D call. Trimming pared 8 bases from V and 5 bases from J, leaving 5 bases between. The CDR3 has 10 residues. In germline, CDR1 is MNHNY, CDR2 SVGAGI (reference sequence). CDR3 nucleotide sequence: TGTGCCAGCGGGGAAGATACGCAGTATTTT. Translated: CASGEDTQYF.

V gene TRBV5-1 combines with J gene TRBJ1-1; D gene uncertain. The CDR3 totals 13 residues. Trimming took 0 bases from V and 8 from J, leaving 11 bases between them. CDR1 SGHRS and CDR2 YFSETQ come from the germline V gene. The CDR3 region is CASSLVAIGEAFF. The DNA of the CDR3 is TGCGCCAGCAGCTTGGTGGCAATTGGGGAAGCTTTCTTT.

V gene TRBV29-1 combines with J gene TRBJ2-5, with unresolved D. Trimming left V 2 bases short and J 4 bases short, with 2 bases between. Looked up from germline, CDR1 is SQVTM and CDR2 is ANQGSEA. This CDR3 region has 10 residues. The CDR3 sequence is CSVERETQYF. The CDR3, as DNA: TGCAGCGTTGAAAGAGAGACCCAGTACTTC. Looking up the rest from reference TRBV29-1 and TRBJ2-5 gives the full variable domain: SAVISQKPSRDICQRGTSLTIQCQVDSQVTMMFWYRQQPGQSLTLIATANQGSEATYESGFVIDKFPISRPNLTFSTLTVSNMSPEDSSIYLCSVERETQYFGPGTRLLVL.

V is TRBV30 and J is TRBJ2-5; 8 nucleotides agree with TRBD2. J lost 5 bases, V lost 7 bases, and 0 bases had no gene match. The CDR3 consists of 10 residues. Germline-derived CDR1 and CDR2 are GTSNPN and SVGIG (reference sequence). The CDR3 nucleotides are TGTGCCTCGGGGGGGGAGACCCAGTACTTC. Translated, it gives CASGGETQYF.

V usage is TRBV7-9 and J usage is TRBJ1-4; 9 bases line up with TRBD1. The junction had 10 bases not matched to a gene; V was cut back by 6 bases and J by 8 bases. There are 15 residues in the CDR3. CDR1 is SEHNR, CDR2 FQNEAQ, per germline (reference sequence). This CDR3 reads CASRGDRATREKLFF. The CDR3 bases are TGTGCCAGCAGAGGGGACAGGGCCACGCGAGAAAAACTGTTTTTT.

V gene TRBV6-5 combines with J gene TRBJ2-1; unclear D gene. The CDR3 spans 13 residues. CDR1 is MNHEY and CDR2 is SVGAGI in the germline V gene. V lost 8 bases, J lost 0 bases, and 8 bases lay in between. In DNA form, the CDR3 reads TGTGCCAGCGGTCTAAACTCCTACAATGAGCAGTTCTTC. Protein: CASGLNSYNEQFF.

V gene TRBV28 combines with J gene TRBJ1-5; D remains ambiguous. CDR1 is MDHEN and CDR2 is SYDVKM in the germline V gene. CDR3 size: 17 residues. With 8 bases removed from V and 1 base from J, the gap between germline ends came to 21 bases. CDR3 bases: TGTGCCAGCTCCTGGGCGTCATCTGCCCCAAGCAATCAGCCCCAGCATTTT. It encodes CASSWASSAPSNQPQHF.

The chain carries TRBV6-2 or TRBV6-3 and TRBJ1-5, with no clear D. Deletions cut 5 bases from V and 6 bases from J, with 8 bases between. Looked up from germline, CDR1 is MNHEY and CDR2 is SVGEGT. This CDR3 spans 12 amino acids. CDR3 amino acids: CASSGLGQPQHF. The CDR3 DNA reads as TGTGCCAGCAGTGGTCTTGGTCAGCCCCAGCATTTT.